These 10 T cell receptor beta chains were sequenced from one sample in a study of OX40 agonist ivuxolimab in advanced cancers. Clones were sequenced by immunoSEQ multiplex PCR, and TCRdb holds only the in-frame ones, with some missing. Here the sample spans tens of thousands of clones, around 82% being singletons. This specimen consisted of CD4+ or CD8+ T cells sorted from blood, obtained in a trial of the OX40 agonist ivuxolimab. These TCRs come from an adult with an advanced solid tumor such as melanoma, head and neck, liver or kidney cancer.

The genes are TRBV11-1 and TRBJ1-2; a weak D match, TRBD1 (6 bases). CDR1 and CDR2 (germline): SGHAT, FQDESV (reference sequence). CDR3 size: 15 residues. V was clipped by 5 bases and J by 6 bases, with 19 bases between them. CDR3 nucleotide sequence: TGTGCCAGCAGCCTTGGGTCATCCTCAGGGGATGGCTACACCTTC. Translated, it gives CASSLGSSSGDGYTF.

The chain is built from TRBV9 and TRBJ1-3; D is uncertain. CDR3 length equals 14 residues. The V gene's germline CDR1 is SGDLS and CDR2 YYNGEE. V was clipped by 5 bases and J by 0 bases, with 9 bases between them. The CDR3 nucleotides read TGTGCCAGCAGGGGCGGGTCCTCTGGAAACACCATATATTTT. This codes for CASRGGSSGNTIYF.

V is TRBV7-2 and J is TRBJ1-6, with TRBD1 as a possible D gene (5 bases). CDR1 and CDR2 (germline): SGHTA, FQGNSA. There are 13 residues in the CDR3. The V and J ends lost 5 bases and 8 bases respectively, with 10 bases between them. The CDR3 here is CASSPGRDSPLHF. CDR3 nucleotides: TGTGCCAGCAGCCCGGGACGGGATTCACCCCTCCACTTT.

The J gene is TRBJ2-7, the V gene TRBV5-1; 9 bases align to TRBD2. This CDR3 is 15 amino acids long. V trimming: 0 bases; J trimming: 7 bases; junction bases outside the gene matches: 8. Germline CDR1 is SGHRS and CDR2 is YFSETQ. In nucleotides, the CDR3 is TGCGCCAGCAGCTTGGGAGGGGCTAGCGGGACGGAGCAGTACTTC. It codes for CASSLGGASGTEQYF. Using reference TRBV5-1 and TRBJ2-7 for the parts outside the CDR3, the full variable domain is KAGVTQTPRYLIKTRGQQVTLSCSPISGHRSVSWYQQTPGQGLQFLFEYFSETQRNKGNFPGRFSGRQFSNSRSEMNVSTLELGDSALYLCASSLGGASGTEQYFGPGTRLTVT.

The CDR3 nucleotides are TGTGCCAGCTCACCGAGGACTAGAGCGCGCAATGAGCAGTTCTTC. Residues: CASSPRTRARNEQFF. This rearrangement joins TRBV18 to TRBJ2-1, with 7 bases fitting TRBD2. Trimming at V came to 3 bases and at J to 6 bases, leaving 8 bases not matched to a gene. In germline, CDR1 is KGHSH, CDR2 LQKENI. The CDR3 runs to 15 residues.

The chain recombines TRBV4-1 with TRBJ1-2; D might be TRBD1 (5 bases). V was clipped by 4 bases and J by 5 bases, with 17 bases between them. The CDR3 consists of 15 residues. Germline assignment: CDR1 MGHRA and CDR2 YSYEKL. The CDR3 spells CASSRWWGVEYGYTF. The CDR3 DNA is TGCGCCAGCAGCCGGTGGTGGGGGGTAGAGTATGGCTACACCTTC.

The rearrangement joins TRBV25-1 to TRBJ1-1; D call uncertain. This CDR3 comprises 12 residues. Germline loops: CDR1 MGHDK, CDR2 SYGVNS. With 8 bases removed from V and 10 bases from J, the gap between germline ends came to 17 bases. CDR3 sequence reads: CASGPRRGGAFF. The CDR3 DNA follows: TGTGCCAGCGGCCCTCGACGGGGTGGAGCTTTCTTT.

J is TRBJ2-1 and V is TRBV5-5; D is undetermined. Germline loops: CDR1 SGHKS, CDR2 YYEKEE (reference sequence). CDR3 length: 13 amino acids. The germline V and J ends were trimmed by 0 bases and 10 bases, with 11 bases remaining between them. CDR3 amino acids: CASSLAIAGEQFF. The CDR3 bases are TGTGCCAGCAGCTTGGCCATAGCTGGCGAGCAGTTCTTC.

This sequence joins TRBV30 and TRBJ2-7, with D tentatively TRBD1 (7 bases). This CDR3 is built from 14 residues. V dropped 1 base and J dropped 4 bases, with 14 bases sitting between them. Germline CDR1 GTSNPN, CDR2 SVGIG (reference sequence). The CDR3 reads CAWSAAGGTYEQYF. Written as DNA, the CDR3 is TGTGCCTGGAGTGCCGCAGGGGGGACTTACGAGCAGTACTTC.

The V call is TRBV18, the J call TRBJ1-1, with D unclear. V was shortened by 0 bases and J by 9 bases, with 11 bases between the two germline ends. Germline V gene lookup returns CDR1 KGHSH and CDR2 LQKENI. The CDR3 length is 13 residues. In DNA form, the CDR3 reads TGTGCCAGCTCACCACCCAAACCGCCGCAAGCTTTCTTT. Protein product: CASSPPKPPQAFF.